Only a few counts were recorded for the clone carrying this TCR beta chain. The data derive from a study of blood T cells in healthy people across ages. Trimming took 1 base from V and 2 from J, leaving 7 bases between them. In germline, CDR1 is LGHNA, CDR2 YNFKEQ. The CDR3 consists of 14 residues. A second roughly 6 to 12 cycle PCR used barcoded and J-beta primers. Each of the cDNA molecules was tagged by a template-switch adaptor with 12 random nucleotides. Samples each returned at least 3 million CDR3-containing paired-end reads. Each CDR3 protein is one row after TCRdb ran MiXCR on the 5' RACE reads. The sample has about 800,000 distinct CDR3 sequences; 58% are singletons.

The chain has TRBV4-2 and TRBJ2-3; D is uncertain. The origin of this receptor is a young man in good health. The sample taken for sequencing was blood. The CDR3 bases are TGTGCCAGCAGCCAAGTGTCCACCACAGATACGCAGTATTTT. Translating gives CASSQVSTTDTQYF.